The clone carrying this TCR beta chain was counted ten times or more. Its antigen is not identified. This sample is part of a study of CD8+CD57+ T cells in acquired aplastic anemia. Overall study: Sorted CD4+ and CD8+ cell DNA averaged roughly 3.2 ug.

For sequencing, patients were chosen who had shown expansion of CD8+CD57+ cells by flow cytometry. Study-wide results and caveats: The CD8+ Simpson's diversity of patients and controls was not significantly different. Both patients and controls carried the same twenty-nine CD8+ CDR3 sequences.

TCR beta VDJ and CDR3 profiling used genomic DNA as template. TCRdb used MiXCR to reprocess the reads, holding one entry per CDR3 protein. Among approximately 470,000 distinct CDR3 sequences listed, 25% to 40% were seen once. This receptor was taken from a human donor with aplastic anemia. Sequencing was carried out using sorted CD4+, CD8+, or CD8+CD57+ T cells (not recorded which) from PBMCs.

The CDR3 DNA reads TGTGCCAGCAGCCGACAGGGCCATGAGCAGTTCTTC. Translated: CASSRQGHEQFF. This rearrangement joins TRBV7-9 to TRBJ2-1, with 7 bases matching TRBD1. The length of the CDR3 is 12 residues. J lost 8 bases, V lost 5 bases, and 3 bases had no gene match. Germline assignment: CDR1 SEHNR and CDR2 FQNEAQ (reference sequence).